Listed below are T cell receptor beta chains from one sample, sequenced in a study of cytomegalovirus exposure and HLA in healthy donors. Generated by immunoSEQ multiplex PCR, the TCRdb table keeps only in-frame clones and is missing some. The sample lists approximately 200,000 clones; approximately 70% were seen once. The sample taken for sequencing was PBMCs. These receptors all come from a woman in her thirties in good health and CMV-seropositive. Each CDR3 is given with its conserved first and last residue. The D gene is left open where the match is weak. The size field is filled for only some rows; it gives once, few, many or a size class.

D: -; V: TRBV21-1; J: TRBJ2-5; length: 17; size: -; DNA: TGTGCCAGCAGCAAAGTTCGCGACAGGTGTCCGGTAGAGACCCAGTACTTC; CDR3: CASSKVRDRCPVETQYF
D: -; V: TRBV28; J: TRBJ2-2; length: 15; size: -; DNA: TGTGCCAGCAGTTTCGGGGGAAGAGGTACCGGGGAGCTGTTTTTT; CDR3: CASSFGGRGTGELFF
D: TRBD2; V: TRBV2; J: TRBJ2-3; length: 16; size: -; DNA: TGTGCCAGCGGACTAGCGATCAGCCCCAACACAGATACGCAGTATTTT; CDR3: CASGLAISPNTDTQYF
D: -; V: TRBV19; J: TRBJ2-1; length: 12; size: -; DNA: TGTGCCAGTATTAACATCTGGGGCGAGCAGTTCTTC; CDR3: CASINIWGEQFF
D: -; V: TRBV11-3; J: TRBJ2-7; length: 14; size: -; DNA: TGTGCCAGCAGCTTCGGCTCGGGTTCCTACGAGCAGTACTTC; CDR3: CASSFGSGSYEQYF
D: -; V: TRBV29-1; J: TRBJ2-7; length: 14; size: once; DNA: TGCAGCGTTGAACTGGAGGGTAATCCGTACGAGCAGTACTTC; CDR3: CSVELEGNPYEQYF
D: -; V: TRBV7-6; J: TRBJ2-7; length: 12; size: -; DNA: TGTGCCAGCAGCTCCCAAGGAGGGGAGCAGTACTTC; CDR3: CASSSQGGEQYF
D: TRBD1; V: TRBV6-1; J: TRBJ2-5; length: 16; size: few; DNA: TGTGCCAGCAGTGAATGGGTCGGGACAGTACAAGAGACCCAGTACTTC; CDR3: CASSEWVGTVQETQYF
D: TRBD1; V: TRBV19; J: TRBJ2-4; length: 15; size: -; DNA: TGTGCCAGTAGTGACAGGGGTCTAGCCAAAAACATTCAGTACTTC; CDR3: CASSDRGLAKNIQYF
D: TRBD2; V: TRBV27; J: TRBJ2-1; length: 16; size: few; DNA: TGTGCCAGCAGTTTATCTAGGCGGGGGGTGGGTACTGAGCAGTTCTTC; CDR3: CASSLSRRGVGTEQFF
D: -; V: TRBV6-5; J: TRBJ1-2; length: 13; size: -; DNA: TGTGCCAGCAGTTACCTTCAATCAGGTGGCTACACCTTC; CDR3: CASSYLQSGGYTF
D: -; V: TRBV4-2; J: TRBJ2-1; length: 16; size: -; DNA: TGTGCCAGCAGGACCGGGGGGCTAGCGGCCTACAATGAGCAGTTCTTC; CDR3: CASRTGGLAAYNEQFF
D: -; V: TRBV19; J: TRBJ1-2; length: 12; size: -; DNA: TGTGCCAGTGAGGGGGAGTACTATGGCTACACCTTC; CDR3: CASEGEYYGYTF
D: TRBD2; V: TRBV29-1; J: TRBJ2-1; length: 13; size: -; DNA: TGCAGCGTTGAGGGGGGGGCCTACAATGAGCAGTTCTTC; CDR3: CSVEGGAYNEQFF
D: -; V: TRBV19; J: TRBJ1-5; length: 15; size: -; DNA: TGTGCCAGTAGTATCCGGAGGGAGATCAATCAGCCCCAGCATTTT; CDR3: CASSIRREINQPQHF
D: TRBD1; V: TRBV28; J: TRBJ2-7; length: 14; size: -; DNA: TGTGCCAGCACCCCGGGACAGGCGCTCTACGAGCAGTACTTC; CDR3: CASTPGQALYEQYF
D: TRBD1; V: TRBV27; J: TRBJ2-7; length: 14; size: -; DNA: TGTGCCAGCAGTTTAAGAGACAGGGGGAACGAGCAGTACTTC; CDR3: CASSLRDRGNEQYF
D: TRBD1; V: TRBV6-5; J: TRBJ1-5; length: 15; size: once; DNA: TGTGCCAGCAGATCCCCAGGGGGCGGCAATCAGCCCCAGCATTTT; CDR3: CASRSPGGGNQPQHF
D: -; V: TRBV7-9; J: TRBJ1-1; length: 15; size: -; DNA: TGTTCCAGCAGCCGTCAAGAACTGGGCCTAATGGAAGCTTTCTTT; CDR3: CSSSRQELGLMEAFF
D: TRBD1; V: TRBV7-9; J: TRBJ1-5; length: 16; size: -; DNA: TGTGCCAGCAGCGCACCAGGGGGAGCTGGCAATCAGCCCCAGCATTTT; CDR3: CASSAPGGAGNQPQHF
D: TRBD2; V: TRBV10-2; J: TRBJ2-7; length: 15; size: -; DNA: TGCGCCAGCAGTAAGGGACTAGCGGGGACCTACGAGCAGTACTTC; CDR3: CASSKGLAGTYEQYF
D: TRBD2; V: TRBV7-2; J: TRBJ2-7; length: 15; size: few; DNA: TGTGCCAGCAGCTTAGCGCGGGAGTGGGGGTACGAGCAGTACTTC; CDR3: CASSLAREWGYEQYF
D: TRBD1; V: TRBV27; J: TRBJ2-7; length: 14; size: -; DNA: TGTGCCAGCAGTAGAACAGGGGGCTCCTACGAGCAGTACTTC; CDR3: CASSRTGGSYEQYF
D: TRBD1; V: TRBV28; J: TRBJ2-7; length: 15; size: -; DNA: TGTGCCAGCAGTTCTCCCGGGACAGTCCCGGGGGAGCAGTACTTC; CDR3: CASSSPGTVPGEQYF
D: TRBD2; V: TRBV11-2; J: TRBJ2-7; length: 18; size: -; DNA: TGTGCCAGCAGCTTCGGACTAGCGGGAGGCCATAGCCCCTACGAGCAGTACTTC; CDR3: CASSFGLAGGHSPYEQYF
D: TRBD2; V: TRBV7-2; J: TRBJ2-7; length: 14; size: few; DNA: TGTGCCAGCACCTCAGCGGGAGGGCCGGGCGAGCAGTACTTC; CDR3: CASTSAGGPGEQYF
D: -; V: TRBV6-6; J: TRBJ1-4; length: 11; size: -; DNA: TGTGCCAGCACCGCAGGGGAAAAACTGTTTTTT; CDR3: CASTAGEKLFF
D: TRBD2; V: TRBV4-1; J: TRBJ2-7; length: 15; size: -; DNA: TGCGCCAGCAGCCAAGCGCGGGGGAGCTCCTACGAGCAGTACTTC; CDR3: CASSQARGSSYEQYF
D: -; V: TRBV10-3; J: TRBJ1-6; length: 13; size: -; DNA: TGTGCCATCAATGGGGCAGGGTCTTCACCCCTCCACTTT; CDR3: CAINGAGSSPLHF
D: -; V: TRBV5-4; J: TRBJ2-7; length: 15; size: -; DNA: TGTGCCAGCAGCTTGTTTGTTAGTAGCTCCTACGAGCAGTACTTC; CDR3: CASSLFVSSSYEQYF
D: -; V: TRBV28; J: TRBJ2-1; length: 15; size: -; DNA: TGTGCCAGCAGTTTATCAGGGCGTAGAAACAATGAGCAGTTCTTC; CDR3: CASSLSGRRNNEQFF
D: -; V: TRBV28; J: TRBJ1-1; length: 13; size: -; DNA: TGTGCCAGCAGTCCCACTCAGGAAAATGAAGCTTTCTTT; CDR3: CASSPTQENEAFF
D: TRBD1; V: TRBV6-1; J: TRBJ2-7; length: 12; size: -; DNA: TGTGCCACACGCCGGACAGGGCTCGAGCAGTACTTC; CDR3: CATRRTGLEQYF
D: -; V: TRBV29-1; J: TRBJ2-7; length: 11; size: once; DNA: TGCAGCGTTGTGGGGGGCTACGAGCAGTACTTC; CDR3: CSVVGGYEQYF
D: -; V: TRBV6-5; J: TRBJ1-1; length: 12; size: few; DNA: TGTGCCAGCAGGGGACAGAACACTGAAGCTTTCTTT; CDR3: CASRGQNTEAFF
D: -; V: TRBV18; J: TRBJ1-5; length: 13; size: -; DNA: TGTGCCAGCTCACCCGGGGAGACTCAGCCCCAGCATTTT; CDR3: CASSPGETQPQHF
D: -; V: TRBV21-1; J: TRBJ2-5; length: 15; size: -; DNA: TGTGCCAGCAGCCCCTCGAGTACGGGAGTAGAGACCCAGTACTTC; CDR3: CASSPSSTGVETQYF
D: -; V: TRBV4-1; J: TRBJ1-2; length: 17; size: -; DNA: TGCGCCAGCAGCCAAGATGACCGGGACATACCCCTCCGTGGCTACACCTTC; CDR3: CASSQDDRDIPLRGYTF
D: -; V: TRBV28; J: TRBJ2-5; length: 15; size: -; DNA: TGTGCCAGCAGTTTGAGGGGGGGGCTAAAAGAGACCCAGTACTTC; CDR3: CASSLRGGLKETQYF
D: TRBD1; V: TRBV5-1; J: TRBJ1-4; length: 15; size: -; DNA: TGCGCCAGCAGCTTGGCGGACAGGGCTCCCGAAAAACTGTTTTTT; CDR3: CASSLADRAPEKLFF
D: -; V: TRBV10-2; J: TRBJ1-1; length: 14; size: -; DNA: TGCGCCAGCAGTATTCCGGGACAAAACACTGAAGCTTTCTTT; CDR3: CASSIPGQNTEAFF
D: TRBD1; V: TRBV5-1; J: TRBJ2-3; length: 14; size: once; DNA: TGCGCCAGCAGCTTGATGCAGGGGGCAGATACGCAGTATTTT; CDR3: CASSLMQGADTQYF
D: -; V: TRBV18; J: TRBJ2-5; length: 13; size: -; DNA: TGTGCCAGCTCACCCCTGAATAGAGAGACCCAGTACTTC; CDR3: CASSPLNRETQYF
D: -; V: TRBV6-1; J: TRBJ2-7; length: 12; size: -; DNA: TGTGCCAGCAGTGAAGATAATTACGAGCAGTACTTC; CDR3: CASSEDNYEQYF
D: -; V: TRBV7-6; J: TRBJ2-7; length: 15; size: -; DNA: TGTGCCAGCAGCTTAGAGGGGGATGGGGCCTACGAGCAGTACTTC; CDR3: CASSLEGDGAYEQYF
D: -; V: TRBV2; J: TRBJ2-7; length: 15; size: -; DNA: TGTGCCAGCAGTGTGGGGCCAGGACCCTCCTACGAGCAGTACTTC; CDR3: CASSVGPGPSYEQYF
D: TRBD1; V: TRBV5-5; J: TRBJ2-1; length: 15; size: -; DNA: TGTGCCAGCAGCCTCCCGGGACAGTTATACAATGAGCAGTTCTTC; CDR3: CASSLPGQLYNEQFF